Sequencing of this T cell receptor beta chain was carried out in a study of shared clonotypes between healthy human individuals (TCRdb year 2020). Describing the broader study: The cohort comprised a couple of women and a few men aged 18 to 49 years. For each donor, CD4 naive and CD4 memory were each run on three plates, CD8 naive on two plates, and CD8 memory on one plate. Blood TCR repertoires of a handful of healthy adults were deeply sequenced to estimate repertoire size and the extent of clonotype sharing between individuals. To increase sequencing depth and limit assay-specific biases, different laboratories used diverse techniques to prepare libraries and sequence TCR repertoires. Between about 0.8 and 9 billion PBMCs per donor were obtained by leukapheresis.

The CDR3 measures 18 amino acids from cysteine to phenylalanine. The sequence is cut down to CDR3 DNA, 54 bases in frame from base 1. The germline V gene (reference sequence) yields LNHNV for CDR1 and YYDKDF for CDR2. The V end loses 0 bases and the J end loses 0 bases, and a stretch of 15 bases separates them. Healthy HIV-negative adults with no recently reported acute infections or vaccinations were included as donors. Every donor was a Caucasian adult living in Nashville, Tennessee, USA. Magnetic negative selection was used to enrich CD4+ T cells, after which naive cells were positively selected on CD45RA and the negative fraction became the memory subset. After blood collection by leukapheresis, PBMCs were isolated using Ficoll-Histopaque density gradient centrifugation and then cryopreserved in the vapor phase of liquid nitrogen. Analytical flow cytometry was used to check the purity and quantity of every magnetically sorted T cell population. Genomic DNA was isolated from each sorted fraction and quantified by UV absorbance on a Nanodrop 2000c.

TCR CDR3 regions were amplified from genomic DNA by multiplex PCR using the deep immunoSEQ assay. For each cell subset, the extracted genomic DNA was distributed evenly across all wells of several immunoSEQ 96-well plates, and each plate served as one replicate. For sorted subsets, around 200 ng genomic DNA, equal to approximately 30,000 T cell genomes, was loaded into each replicate PCR. Purified libraries were quantified with a Qubit 3.0 fluorometer, sized on a Bioanalyzer 2100, and re-quantified with the KAPA Library Quantification kit. Each immunoSEQ 96-well plate was sequenced on its own single-read 150-cycle Illumina NextSeq 550 flow cell. As for the authors' bioinformatics: Because the immunoSEQ output included only junctional sequences and no quality scores, the filtering could not be the same as the filtering used for full-length reads. To assign V/J genes and CDR3, sequences were annotated using PyIR, a Python wrapper for IgBLAST v1.9, with IMGT germline references. Reads were filtered out if the reads had weak V/J assignments (E-value above 1e-6), no CDR3, stop codons, out-of-frame junctions, or ambiguous translated residues. V3J clonotypes were defined by identical inferred V gene, J gene, and CDR3 amino acid sequence. The percentage overlap between two repertoires was calculated by dividing the number of shared unique clonotypes by the size of the smaller repertoire. Repertoire richness was assessed with RTK rarefaction, the Chao1 estimator, and Recon v2.1 estimates of unobserved clonotypes. For all TCRbeta clonotypes obtained by the gDNA method from several donors, generation probabilities were computed with OLGA. Held by TCRdb, this immuneACCESS table contains in-frame sequences only and omits some clones. Under half of the omission traces to an unresolved V gene where checked; the cause of the rest is unknown. V and J calls and clone size are those listed in that table; D and trimming were worked out from the DNA. Across this sample there are some 2 million clones, with roughly 96% seen only once. Approximately 0.13% of the sample is held by the ten biggest clonotypes.

Broad study findings and their caveats: Sampling was limited to blood, and TCR repertoires in tissue likely differ from TCR repertoires in blood. Higher generation probabilities were observed for clonotypes shared by all four sorted-subset donors than for non-shared clonotypes. Based on pairwise subsampling, the degree of clonotype sharing among donors was expected to be affected by sequencing depth. Naive subsets generally had larger estimated clonotype richness than memory subsets did. Sharing across a handful of donors was observed for about 5% of naive CD4, over 3% of naive CD8, 2.3% of memory CD4, and roughly 0.43% of memory CD8 clonotypes. Because the study included a small number of donors, the genetic and exposure-history diversity represented was limited. Even with the large sequencing depth, rarefaction of the sorted-subset datasets indicated that sequencing was incomplete.

A word on this clone: There is no known antigen for this receptor. No much larger clone exists at a distance of one base, and base qualities are not known.

The receptor comes from a young man in good health. The sequenced material came from naive CD4+ T cells sorted from blood. The cell subset or site label corresponds to: CD45RA+ positively selected. Recombination connected TRBV15 to TRBJ1-3; TRBD1 is a weak D gene call, 6 bases matching. The nucleotides read TGTGCCACCAGCAGAGATCCTCCAACAGGGACCTCTGGAAACACCATATATTTT. This sequence encodes CATSRDPPTGTSGNTIYF. Outside the CDR3, residues come from the reference TRBV15 and TRBJ1-3 proteins, so the full variable domain is: DAMVIQNPRYQVTQFGKPVTLSCSQTLNHNVMYWYQQKSSQAPKLLFHYYDKDFNNEADTPDNFQSRRPNTSFCFLDIRSPGLGDTAMYLCATSRDPPTGTSGNTIYFGEGSWLTVV.